The T cell receptor beta chain described here comes from a study of CD8 T cells in Susac syndrome. Findings and caveats of the study: An acknowledgment was made by the study that its TCR sequencing and HLA analysis involved relatively few individuals.

RNA amounts of roughly 0.5 to 1 ug underwent reverse transcription with random hexamers. By means of immunoSEQ multiplex PCR, TCR beta CDR3 spanning 54 Vbeta and 13 Jbeta underwent amplification. Each CDR3 protein gets one entry after TCRdb re-called the immunoSEQ multiplex PCR reads with MiXCR. This sample has about 120,000 distinct CDR3 sequences, with less than 95% found just once. About this clonotype: Its antigen is as yet unknown.

Germline CDR1 DFQATT, CDR2 SNEGSKA (reference sequence). Between the trimmed V and J ends, which lost 6 bases and 8 bases, there was a span of 16 bases. The CDR3 extends over 13 amino acids. From blood CD8+ and CD4+ T cells, the TCR beta chain was sequenced. Both CD4+ and CD8+ T cells were negatively isolated, and TEMRA cells underwent FACS enrichment. The V and J genes are TRBV20-1 and TRBJ1-4; D remains ambiguous. The clonotype comes from a human donor in good health. Sequencing used CD4+ T cells from PBMCs. The CDR3 coding sequence is TGCAGTGCCGAGGAGGGCCTGTCGGAAAAACTGTTTTTT. This encodes CSAEEGLSEKLFF.